This T cell receptor (beta chain) was sequenced during a study of T cell changes during pregnancy in multiple sclerosis. Trimming at V came to 3 bases and at J to 7 bases, leaving 4 bases not matched to a gene. The CDR3 runs to 14 residues. Per the germline V gene, CDR1 is SGHTA and CDR2 is FQGNSA. Libraries were prepared by immunoSEQ multiplex PCR; TCRdb keeps only in-frame clonotypes and omits some of them. The sample includes 45,000 to 65,000 clones, 80% to 95% of them seen just once. The sequencing used CD4+ T cells from peripheral blood mononuclear cells, collected after pregnancy. The V and J genes are TRBV7-2 and TRBJ2-2; 8 positions agree with TRBD1. This TCR derives from a female donor with multiple sclerosis, enrolled in a pregnancy study. CDR3 nucleotides: TGTGCCAGCAGCTTCGACAGGGGTAACGGGGAGCTGTTTTTT. Translation gives CASSFDRGNGELFF.